The TCR beta chain under discussion was sequenced for a study of blood T cells in healthy people across ages. Study conclusions and caveats: Across the age range, TCR beta diversity per million T cells fell in a roughly linear way. Any conclusive comparison of naive versus antigen-experienced cells was prevented by using unsorted PBMCs.

A second PCR of roughly 7 to 11 cycles used a sample-barcoded 5' primer and a J-beta primer mix. The template-switch adaptor was a 5' adaptor with 12 random nucleotides. It tagged each cDNA molecule. Each CDR3 protein is one row after TCRdb ran MiXCR on the 5' RACE reads. The profile covers roughly 680,000 distinct CDR3 sequences, with roughly 49% appearing a single time and around 32% taken by the ten largest. V was clipped by 8 bases and J by 2 bases, with 12 bases between them. CDR3 length: 13 amino acids. Germline V CDR1 and CDR2: SEHNR, FQNEAQ (reference sequence). Of note for this clonotype: As yet, its antigen is unknown.

Every donor provided roughly 10 milliliters of peripheral blood. This TCR came from a woman aged 60-70 years in good health. This chain connects TRBV7-9 to TRBJ2-5; D might be TRBD2 (5 bases). Sample: blood. This CDR3 reads CASAPRAQETQYF. The CDR3 region has the DNA TGTGCCAGCGCCCCGCGGGCTCAAGAGACCCAGTACTTC.